This TCR beta chain was observed in a study of blood T cell repertoires in COVID-19. Across the study: Material from acute and convalescent COVID-19 was sourced from the United States, Italy and Spain. T cells, B-cell-depleted T cells, or PBMCs supplied cDNA or gDNA.

Sequencing was performed with immunoSEQ multiplex PCR; in TCRdb, only in-frame clones are kept and a portion is missing. The sample lists approximately 500,000 clones, about 89% occurring once. Followed longitudinally, the Seattle patients had been enrolled during active infection. V was shortened by 0 bases and J by 5 bases, with 11 bases between the two germline ends. The CDR3 is 14 residues long. Germline V lookup: CDR1 SGHNT, CDR2 YYREEE (reference sequence). The V call is TRBV5-4, the J call TRBJ2-5; D possibly corresponds to TRBD2 (5 bases). The source is a woman in her forties or fifties with COVID-19, enrolled during active disease. Sequenced: peripheral blood. DNA of the CDR3: TGTGCCAGCAGCTTGGCTGCGGGCGGGGAGACCCAGTACTTC. Amino acids: CASSLAAGGETQYF.